The T cell receptor (beta chain) described here comes from a study of blood T cell repertoires in COVID-19 (dated by TCRdb to about 2020). General notes on the study: Samples from collaborators originated in the United States, Italy and Spain and spanned both the acute and convalescent phases of COVID-19. The material from the prospective study consisted of cDNA or gDNA derived from T cells, B-cell-depleted T cells, or PBMCs. Subjects who had been exposed to COVID-19, were actively infected with it, or had recovered from it provided the deeply sampled blood TCRbeta repertoires that made up the dataset. A freely available public database, intended as a resource for researchers studying the immune response to SARS-CoV-2, is where the repertoires were released. Samples were obtained from the ongoing ImmuneRACE study (first 160 participants) and from 1,254 subjects provided by 6 global collaborators. The sample metadata nearly always contained a de-identified subject ID, COVID-19 status, age in years and sex. Where available, HLA class I and class II types were taken from metadata supplied by the sample provider and were not determined by assay-based typing.

The immunoSEQ Assay, a bias-controlled multiplex PCR, was used to amplify TCRbeta CDR3 regions from genomic DNA. As for the original processing: The number of nucleated cells in each sample was estimated by amplification of reference gene primers within the assay. Sequence reads were collapsed and filtered to measure the absolute abundance of every unique TCRbeta CDR3 rearrangement. For each sample, productive Simpson clonality was calculated by taking the square root of Simpson's diversity index across productive rearrangements. Drawn from immuneACCESS, this table holds only the in-frame rearrangements with V and J called that TCRdb kept. Clones are partly lost; checked studies trace under half to an unresolved V gene and leave the rest unexplained. V and J calls and clone size are given by that table; D and trimming were obtained from the DNA. The sample table shows roughly 300,000 clones, and more than 80% are seen once. Approximately 1.2% of the sample comes from the top ten.

Study-wide findings and limitations: Clinical and demographic metadata were provided uncurated, with the amount varying by source and participant.

Details on this clone: Its antigen target is currently unknown. No base quality information exists; no much larger clone differs at one position.

Participants in the prospective study were aged roughly 18 to 90 years, lived in 24 United States geographic areas, and enrolled through a virtual design. Cohort assignment in the prospective study relied on participant-reported clinical history from a screening survey and a study questionnaire. ImmuneRACE Cohort 3 recovered participants were defined by two consecutive negative NP/OP PCR tests, healthcare professional clearance, or symptom resolution. In the prospective study, whole blood, serum and a nasopharyngeal or oropharyngeal swab were collected from each participant by mobile phlebotomists. Additional blood draws and questionnaires over a 2-month period could optionally be provided by prospective study participants. Blood samples from the prospective study were shipped frozen or at room temperature prior to DNA extraction. Including cysteine and phenylalanine, the CDR3 has 19 amino acids. Only CDR3 DNA remains: 57 bases, in frame from the first base. Here V drops 5 bases and J drops 5 bases, and the junction holds 18 bases not matched to any gene. For CDR1 and CDR2, the germline V gene lists SGHVS and FNYEAQ.

The sequence is built from TRBV7-6 and TRBJ2-2; 9 bases in the junction line up with TRBD2. The sequence was collected from a woman aged 25 to 39 who had recovered from COVID-19. Sequenced input: PBMCs or T cells enriched from blood (not recorded which). The DNA sequence follows: TGTGCCAGCAGCCTCGGTGGACTAGCGCGAGGGCCATGGACCGGGGAGCTGTTTTTT. Translated, this is CASSLGGLARGPWTGELFF.